This T cell receptor beta chain originates from a study of T cells in Graves' hyperthyroidism and ophthalmopathy (dated by TCRdb to the late 2010s). Context from the whole study: Peripheral blood was sampled at the time of initial diagnosis, prior to any treatment. TCR V-J signatures able to tell the groups apart were searched for in a discovery cohort of 100 or so patients, of whom 43 had Graves' ophthalmopathy and 57 had stable Graves' hyperthyroidism. Whether ophthalmopathy could be predicted prospectively was tested in an independent validation cohort made up of under 20 hyperthyroidism patients plus 17 patients who later progressed to ophthalmopathy. The roughly 90 discovery patients were divided at random into training and test sets in a 7:3 ratio. In addition, the study compared T-cell repertoires in thyroid tissue and in blood from roughly six Graves' hyperthyroidism patients. Once sampling was done, hyperthyroidism patients were given methimazole at a starting dose of 30 mg daily, whereas ophthalmopathy patients were given high-dose intravenous methylprednisolone. The paper reports TCR Vbeta CDR3 sequencing of roughly 140 peripheral blood samples: fewer than 50 ophthalmopathy, over 70 hyperthyroidism and about 17 progressor patients.

Stable Graves' hyperthyroidism was defined as no progression to ophthalmopathy during 18 months of follow-up. Hyperthyroidism patients were newly diagnosed, had a disease duration of under 2 months, and were aged 18 to 65 years. Any patient with an uncontrolled infection, another autoimmune disease, pregnancy or lactation was excluded. Diagnoses were established on the basis of clinical symptoms, serum thyroxine and TRAb, thyroid ultrasound, and orbital computed tomography. Ficoll-Paque density gradient centrifugation was used to isolate PBMCs from about 10 ml of fresh peripheral blood. Trizol reagent was used to extract total RNA, and RNA quality was then checked on an Agilent 2100 Bioanalyzer. For this chain, trimming is 2 bases at the V end and 7 bases at the J end, and the number of junction bases without a gene match is 6. The CDR1 and CDR2 encoded by the germline V gene are SGHRS and YFSETQ. Its CDR3 holds 14 amino acids, cysteine through phenylalanine. The retained sequence is limited to the CDR3, 42 bases, with the frame set at the first base.

Comments on this clonotype: Its antigen target is currently unknown. No base quality values were provided; no much bigger clone lies one nucleotide off.

The TCR beta CDR3 regions were amplified from the RNA transcripts. The TCR CDR3 was subjected to a first round of RT-PCR using the HTBI primer set and the Qiagen OneStep RT-PCR kit. The libraries were constructed in a second round of multiplex PCR and then size-selected and purified. The libraries were sequenced on an Illumina HiSeq2000 using paired-end 100 bp reads. The authors' pipeline ran thus. SOAPnuke was used to process the raw data, removing reads that contained adapters or uncalled bases, had a mean Phred below 15, or lacked an exact match to the constant primer or identifier. High-quality paired reads were merged using COPE v1.2.5, and each unique nucleotide sequence was defined as a clonotype. MiTCR v1.1 was used to align clonotypes to the IMGT TRBV, TRBD and TRBJ reference segments. Analysis was restricted to V-J combinations with a frequency above 0.0001, which covered 99.2% of repertoires. A TCS score was defined as the ratio of F50 (clonal expansion) to E x V (chaos), with BLOSUM62-based TCRdist applied between CDR3 peptides within each V-J. Welch's t-statistics and random forest reduced approximately 520 V-J features to some 14, which were used in a naive Bayes classifier (R e1071). TCRdb itself trimmed the public reads at Q25 with fastp, ran MiXCR and retained productive beta chains. Every entry covers one CDR3 protein and lists the most common genes and DNA from its rows. In this record, the V and J calls reflect TCRdb's handling and not the investigators' own analysis. Recorded for this sample are approximately 330,000 distinct CDR3 sequences; 18% of them occurred a single time. Approximately 54% of the sample comes from the top ten.

Broad study findings and their caveats: In validation, progression to ophthalmopathy was predicted by the model with about 70% sensitivity and roughly 72% specificity, a median of approximately 6.5 months before onset. Ophthalmopathy was separated from stable hyperthyroidism by a 13 V-J signature model, with approximately 90% sensitivity and about 81% specificity obtained in cross-validation and 80%/75% obtained in testing. Blood samples also contained most of the expanded thyroid clonotypes (frequency above 0.001), which suggests that blood repertoires may reflect thyroid immune responses. No statistical method was used to fix the sample size in advance, and group allocation was not hidden from the investigators.

The material sequenced was blood. The V gene is TRBV5-1 and the J gene is TRBJ2-4, and 7 bases in between align with TRBD1. This TCR was sampled from a woman between 50 and 59 years old with Graves' hyperthyroidism. The nucleotide sequence reads as follows: TGCGCCAGCAGCTTCGGGACAGCCGGTAACATTCAGTACTTC. This codes for CASSFGTAGNIQYF.